The 18 T cell receptor beta chains below were found in one sample sequenced in a study of T cell responses to AZD1222 COVID-19 vaccine. Method: immunoSEQ multiplex PCR; TCRdb's copy keeps in-frame clones and lacks some. The data show some 87,000 clones, with roughly nine tenths seen just once and approximately 30% held by the top ten. The specimen comprised peripheral blood, sampled on day 0 of AZD1222 vaccination. Receptors originate from an adult in good health.

The gene calls are TRBV3-1 (or the pseudogene TRBV3-2) and TRBJ1-5, with D perhaps matching TRBD1 (6 bases). CDR3 length: 13 amino acids. Germline values: CDR1 LGHDT, CDR2 YNNKEL (reference sequence). V was clipped by 5 bases and J by 4 bases, with 9 bases between them. CDR3 sequence: CASSYQGNQPQHF. CDR3 coding DNA: TGTGCCAGCAGCTACCAGGGGAATCAGCCCCAGCATTTT.

This clone occurred once. This chain joins TRBV6-2 or TRBV6-3 and TRBJ1-5; D is undetermined. The CDR3 runs 12 residues. V gave up 2 bases and J gave up 6 bases, with 5 bases separating them. Germline CDR1 is MNHEY and CDR2 is SVGEGT. This chain's CDR3 is CASSYPAQPQHF. As DNA, the CDR3 is TGTGCCAGCAGTTACCCCGCTCAGCCCCAGCATTTT.

This sequence joins TRBV28 and TRBJ1-2; D is perhaps TRBD1 (5 bases). Per the germline V gene, CDR1 is MDHEN and CDR2 is SYDVKM. This CDR3 comprises 15 residues. V was clipped by 8 bases and J by 4 bases, with 20 bases between them. The DNA for the CDR3 is TGTGCCAGCGGGTCGGGACTCTTCGCGGGCTATGGCTACACCTTC. Protein: CASGSGLFAGYGYTF.

This chain links TRBV21-1 with TRBJ1-5; TRBD1, the D gene given by the table, was not confirmed from the DNA. TRBV21-1 is tagged as a pseudogene. The CDR3 runs to 17 residues. The CDR3 here is CASSKKEVRGRNQPQHF. CDR3 bases: TGTGCCAGCAGCAAAAAGGAGGTGAGGGGGCGCAATCAGCCCCAGCATTTT.

The chain combines TRBV3-1 (or the pseudogene TRBV3-2) with TRBJ2-3; D call uncertain. This CDR3 region has 17 residues. V lost 0 bases, J lost 7 bases, and 20 bases lay in between. Germline V gene lookup returns CDR1 LGHDT and CDR2 YNNKEL (reference sequence). CDR3 nucleotide sequence: TGTGCCAGCAGCCAAGATCTCGGCGACTTGGACCGGCATACGCAGTATTTT. It is translated as CASSQDLGDLDRHTQYF.

J is TRBJ2-7 and V is TRBV13; possibly TRBD1 for D (5 bases). The CDR3 spans 15 residues. Germline V gene lookup returns CDR1 PRHDT and CDR2 FYEKMQ (reference sequence). Trimming cost V 5 bases and J 0 bases, with 14 bases left between them. CDR3 sequence: CASSLLGQGSYEQYF. CDR3 DNA sequence: TGTGCCAGCAGCCTCCTTGGGCAGGGCTCCTACGAGCAGTACTTC.

The chain is built from TRBV6-4 and TRBJ2-3, with 8 nucleotides matching TRBD2. In germline, CDR1 is MRHNA, CDR2 SNTAGT. CDR3 length: 14 amino acids. The V segment lost 3 bases and the J segment 1 base; nucleotides outside the gene matches: 0. The CDR3 DNA follows: TGTGCCAGCAGTGAAGCGGGAGGCACAGATACGCAGTATTTT. Translation: CASSEAGGTDTQYF.

V is TRBV7-2 and J is TRBJ2-1, with D tentatively TRBD1 (6 bases). Deletions cut 3 bases from V and 10 bases from J, with 16 bases between. Germline CDR1 and CDR2: SGHTA and FQGNSA. The CDR3 length is 14 residues. The CDR3 is CASSLMDSVPEQFF. CDR3 nucleotides: TGTGCCAGCAGCTTGATGGACAGCGTCCCCGAGCAGTTCTTC.

The V call is TRBV19, the J call TRBJ2-1; TRBD2 agrees at 8 bases. Trimming cost V 1 base and J 7 bases; bases outside gene matches: 3. This CDR3 has 14 residues. Per the germline V gene, CDR1 is LNHDA and CDR2 is SQIVND (reference sequence). The CDR3 reads CASSIVGGGNEQFF. CDR3 nucleotide sequence: TGTGCCAGTAGTATAGTCGGCGGGGGGAATGAGCAGTTCTTC.

V usage is TRBV15 and J usage is TRBJ2-1; maybe TRBD1 (6 bases). Germline V gene sequence: CDR1 LNHNV, CDR2 YYDKDF (reference sequence). Deletions cut 1 base from V and 9 bases from J, with 16 bases between. The CDR3 is 15 amino acids. The CDR3 here is CATSRAPRQVGEQFF. The CDR3 DNA reads TGTGCCACCAGCAGAGCCCCCAGACAGGTGGGTGAGCAGTTCTTC.

The chain combines TRBV14 with TRBJ2-7, with unresolved D. Germline V gives CDR1 SGHDN, CDR2 FVKESK. The CDR3 sequence is 15 residues long. V lost 5 bases, J lost 0 bases, and 14 bases lay in between. The DNA of the CDR3 is TGTGCCAGCAGCGGCCTGGGCGGTAGCTCCTACGAGCAGTACTTC. Translation: CASSGLGGSSYEQYF. Based on the CDR3 plus reference TRBV14 and TRBJ2-7, the full variable domain is EAGVTQFPSHSVIEKGQTVTLRCDPISGHDNLYWYRRVMGKEIKFLLHFVKESKQDESGMPNNRFLAERTGGTYSTLKVQPAELEDSGVYFCASSGLGGSSYEQYFGPGTRLTVT.

The chain uses TRBV9 and TRBJ1-1; a possible D gene is TRBD1 (6 bases). The CDR3 covers 16 residues. Between the trimmed V and J ends, which lost 4 bases and 1 base, there was a span of 17 bases. CDR1 and CDR2 (germline): SGDLS, YYNGEE. CDR3 in DNA: TGTGCCAGCAGCCCCCGGACAGCCTCTAAGAACACTGAAGCTTTCTTT. Translated, it gives CASSPRTASKNTEAFF.

This chain uses TRBV30 with TRBJ2-5; the match to TRBD1 covers 7 bases. The trim removed 3 bases at V and 3 bases at J, leaving 4 bases unmatched. From germline, CDR1 is GTSNPN and CDR2 SVGIG (reference sequence). The CDR3 covers 13 residues. CDR3: CAWSLDREETQYF. CDR3 nucleotide sequence: TGTGCCTGGAGCCTCGACAGGGAAGAGACCCAGTACTTC.

This chain connects TRBV7-9 to TRBJ2-5, with D unresolved. The germline gives CDR1 SEHNR, CDR2 FQNEAQ (reference sequence). The CDR3 covers 13 residues. The V gene lost 8 bases and the J gene lost 2 bases, with 12 bases spanning the gap. CDR3 protein: CASFRSLQETQYF. CDR3 in DNA: TGTGCCAGCTTCCGGAGCTTGCAAGAGACCCAGTACTTC. Full variable domain (outside the CDR3, taken from reference TRBV7-9 and TRBJ2-5): DTGVSQNPRHKITKRGQNVTFRCDPISEHNRLYWYRQTLGQGPEFLTYFQNEAQLEKSRLLSDRFSAERPKGSFSTLEIQRTEQGDSAMYLCASFRSLQETQYFGPGTRLLVL.

The chain carries TRBV29-1 and TRBJ2-7; 9 bases agree with TRBD1. This CDR3 has 16 amino acids. V lost 0 bases to trimming and J lost 7 bases; unmatched junction nucleotides: 13. Germline V CDR1 and CDR2: SQVTM, ANQGSEA. Written as DNA, the CDR3 is TGCAGCGTTGAAGATTGGGGGACAGGGTTTTTCCGGGAGCAGTACTTC. This gives the protein CSVEDWGTGFFREQYF.

The chain couples TRBV6-2 or TRBV6-3 to TRBJ2-7, with D unclear. V dropped 2 bases and J dropped 2 bases, with 4 bases sitting between them. CDR1 MNHEY and CDR2 SVGEGT come from the germline V gene. This CDR3 is 12 amino acids long. In DNA form, the CDR3 reads TGTGCCAGCAGTTACGGCCCCTACGAGCAGTACTTC. It translates to CASSYGPYEQYF.

The V and J genes are TRBV6-6 and TRBJ1-5; no reliable D call. The CDR3 sequence is 12 residues long. Germline values: CDR1 MNHNY, CDR2 SVGAGI (reference sequence). The germline V and J ends were trimmed by 6 bases and 7 bases, with 10 bases remaining between them. The CDR3 region has the DNA TGTGCCAGCAGGCGGAGTGAGCAGCCCCAGCATTTT. This gives the protein CASRRSEQPQHF.

This clone came up a few times. The rearrangement uses TRBV19 and TRBJ1-5, with D maybe TRBD1 (6 bases). Germline CDR1 LNHDA, CDR2 SQIVND (reference sequence). Trimming took 5 bases from V and 2 from J, leaving 13 bases between them. The CDR3 is 15 residues long. CDR3 sequence: CASSPPGHRNQPQHF. The CDR3 region has the DNA TGTGCCAGTAGTCCCCCGGGACACCGCAATCAGCCCCAGCATTTT.